A selection of T cell receptor beta chains follows, all from one sample in a study of cytomegalovirus exposure and HLA in healthy donors. The method was immunoSEQ multiplex PCR; TCRdb's version includes in-frame clones alone and lacks a portion of them. The table has under 150,000 clones, approximately 82% seen once. The material sequenced was PBMCs. The origin of the receptors is a boy aged 2-9 years in good health and CMV-seronegative. CDR3s include the opening cysteine and the closing phenylalanine or tryptophan. A D gene is named only where the DNA matches it firmly. Clone size is shown for a subset of rows, as once, few, many or a class of expanded clone.

TGCGCCAGCAGCCCCAGCGCGGGGAGCCTATATGGCTACACCTTC | CASSPSAGSLYGYTF | TRBV4-1 | NA | TRBJ1-2 | NA
TGTTCCAGCAGCTCCCGCACAGGGGGCAGGAGGGCTGAAGCTTTCTTT | CSSSSRTGGRRAEAFF | TRBV7-9 | TRBD1 | TRBJ1-1 | NA
TGCAGCGTTGAACCGTCGGCAAGCGGGGGGGGACAGACCCAGTACTTC | CSVEPSASGGGQTQYF | TRBV29-1 | TRBD2 | TRBJ2-5 | NA
TGTGCCAGTAGTCTCCCGGGAGGGGGCTCGTCTGAAGCTTTCTTT | CASSLPGGGSSEAFF | TRBV19 | TRBD1 | TRBJ1-1 | NA
TGTGCCAGCAGCTTAGAAGGGGGCTATGGCTACACCTTC | CASSLEGGYGYTF | TRBV7-9 | NA | TRBJ1-2 | NA
TGTGCCAGCAGCTTGCCACAGGGAAATGGCTACACCTTC | CASSLPQGNGYTF | TRBV7-9 | NA | TRBJ1-2 | NA
TGTGCCAGCAGAGGGAGGGACAGGGGGGAGGTCATAGCCCTCCACTTT | CASRGRDRGEVIALHF | TRBV6-6 | TRBD1 | TRBJ1-6 | once
TGTGCCAGCAGGGGACAGGCAAGTCCTAATCAGCCCCAGCATTTT | CASRGQASPNQPQHF | TRBV2 | TRBD1 | TRBJ1-5 | few
TGTGCCAGCGGGGGGGGGAGAGCCGCGACGCAGTATTTT | CASGGGRAATQYF | TRBV7-3 | TRBD2 | TRBJ2-3 | NA
TGTGCCTGGAGTGGGACTAGCGGGAGGGCCCCTGGGGCCAACGTCCTGACTTTC | CAWSGTSGRAPGANVLTF | TRBV30 | TRBD2 | TRBJ2-6 | NA
TGTGCCAGCAGTTCTATAGGACAGGGGTCTAACTATGGCTACACCTTC | CASSSIGQGSNYGYTF | TRBV28 | TRBD1 | TRBJ1-2 | NA
TGTGCCAGCCTGGCCCTTATACAGGGGCTTAACACTGAAGCTTTCTTT | CASLALIQGLNTEAFF | TRBV18 | TRBD1 | TRBJ1-1 | NA
TGTGCCAGCAGCTTAGGCGAGGGTGAACGGCCTGGAAACACCATATATTTT | CASSLGEGERPGNTIYF | TRBV7-8 | NA | TRBJ1-3 | NA
TGTGCCAGCAGCTTAGCGGGACAGGGGGCCTCCTACGAGCAGTACTTC | CASSLAGQGASYEQYF | TRBV7-6 | TRBD1 | TRBJ2-7 | NA
TGTGCCAGCAGTTACGCTCCGACAGATTATCAGCCCCAGCATTTT | CASSYAPTDYQPQHF | TRBV6-6 | NA | TRBJ1-5 | few
TGTGCCAGCAGCCAAACAGGGACGAACACTGAAGCTTTCTTT | CASSQTGTNTEAFF | TRBV2 | NA | TRBJ1-1 | few
TGTGCCAGCAGCTTAGGCGCGGGCCCAAGCACAGATACGCAGTATTTT | CASSLGAGPSTDTQYF | TRBV11-3 | NA | TRBJ2-3 | NA
TGTGCCAGCAGCCCCACAGGGTTGGGGACCCAGTACTTC | CASSPTGLGTQYF | TRBV7-9 | NA | TRBJ2-5 | NA
TGCGCCAGCACCCTCACGGCGGGCCGGAACACCGGGGAGCTGTTTTTT | CASTLTAGRNTGELFF | TRBV5-1 | NA | TRBJ2-2 | NA
TGCGCCAGCAGCTTGGGACAGGGGGCGAGTGAGCAGTTCTTC | CASSLGQGASEQFF | TRBV5-1 | TRBD1 | TRBJ2-1 | once
TGTGCCAGCAGCTCATCGACAGGGAAGAACACTGAAGCTTTCTTT | CASSSSTGKNTEAFF | TRBV11-2 | TRBD1 | TRBJ1-1 | few
TGTGCCAGCAATGCGGCTAGCGGGAACACCGGGGAGCTGTTTTTT | CASNAASGNTGELFF | TRBV6-6 | TRBD2 | TRBJ2-2 | NA
TGTGCCAGCAGAGTGGGGGTAGCGGGGTACAATGAGCAGTTCTTC | CASRVGVAGYNEQFF | TRBV6-4 | TRBD2 | TRBJ2-1 | once
TGCGCCAGCAGCCAAGATAGGGAGTCTTCTGGCTACACCTTC | CASSQDRESSGYTF | TRBV4-1 | NA | TRBJ1-2 | NA
TGTGCCAGCAGCGTAGTGTCCAGCGGGACGTGTGAGCAGTTCTTC | CASSVVSSGTCEQFF | TRBV9 | TRBD2 | TRBJ2-1 | NA
TGTGCCATCAGTGAGTCGTCAGGGACTAAGGAGACCCAGTACTTC | CAISESSGTKETQYF | TRBV10-3 | TRBD2 | TRBJ2-5 | NA
TGTGCCAGCAGTATTTCACAGGGTTGGGGCAATCAGCCCCAGCATTTT | CASSISQGWGNQPQHF | TRBV27 | NA | TRBJ1-5 | once
TGTGCCAGCAGCTCCAGCCCGGGGGGGACAGTCTATGGCTACACCTTC | CASSSSPGGTVYGYTF | TRBV7-3 | TRBD1 | TRBJ1-2 | NA
TGTGCCAGCAGCTATCCCCAGGGACACTTAATGAACACTGAAGCTTTCTTT | CASSYPQGHLMNTEAFF | TRBV5-4 | NA | TRBJ1-1 | NA
TGTGCCAGCAGACCGACAGGGGCGATTGAAGCTTTCTTT | CASRPTGAIEAFF | TRBV7-3 | TRBD1 | TRBJ1-1 | NA
TGTGCCAGCAGTGAAAGGAGCGGGCCCATGGGAACCCGGGAGCTGTTTTTT | CASSERSGPMGTRELFF | TRBV6-1 | NA | TRBJ2-2 | NA
TGTGCCAGCAGCAAGCGAGGGGAGGGAGACCTCAACTATGGCTACACCTTC | CASSKRGEGDLNYGYTF | TRBV21-1 | NA | TRBJ1-2 | NA
TGTGCCAGCAGCTTAGCCTCCCAGCGGTCTTACGAGCAGTACTTC | CASSLASQRSYEQYF | TRBV11-1 | NA | TRBJ2-7 | NA
TGTGCCTGGAATGTCTGGGGGGGCGAAAACTATGGCTACACCTTC | CAWNVWGGENYGYTF | TRBV30 | NA | TRBJ1-2 | once
TGCGCCAGCAGCAAACAGGGTGGCGGGGAGCTGTTTTTT | CASSKQGGGELFF | TRBV5-1 | NA | TRBJ2-2 | NA
TGTGCCAGCAGTCACCACCGGACAGGGGGAAGTGGGGCCAACGTCCTGACTTTC | CASSHHRTGGSGANVLTF | TRBV27 | TRBD1 | TRBJ2-6 | NA
TGTGCCAGTAGTATTCCACAGGGGCCCTCAAACAATGAGCAGTTCTTC | CASSIPQGPSNNEQFF | TRBV19 | TRBD1 | TRBJ2-1 | NA
TGTGCCAGCACGGTAGACAGGGGCTACGAGCAGTACTTC | CASTVDRGYEQYF | TRBV5-5 | TRBD1 | TRBJ2-7 | NA
TGTGCCAGCAGCTTAGGGGGGGGTCGTCTGAACTCTGGGGCCAACGTCCTGACTTTC | CASSLGGGRLNSGANVLTF | TRBV7-6 | TRBD2 | TRBJ2-6 | NA